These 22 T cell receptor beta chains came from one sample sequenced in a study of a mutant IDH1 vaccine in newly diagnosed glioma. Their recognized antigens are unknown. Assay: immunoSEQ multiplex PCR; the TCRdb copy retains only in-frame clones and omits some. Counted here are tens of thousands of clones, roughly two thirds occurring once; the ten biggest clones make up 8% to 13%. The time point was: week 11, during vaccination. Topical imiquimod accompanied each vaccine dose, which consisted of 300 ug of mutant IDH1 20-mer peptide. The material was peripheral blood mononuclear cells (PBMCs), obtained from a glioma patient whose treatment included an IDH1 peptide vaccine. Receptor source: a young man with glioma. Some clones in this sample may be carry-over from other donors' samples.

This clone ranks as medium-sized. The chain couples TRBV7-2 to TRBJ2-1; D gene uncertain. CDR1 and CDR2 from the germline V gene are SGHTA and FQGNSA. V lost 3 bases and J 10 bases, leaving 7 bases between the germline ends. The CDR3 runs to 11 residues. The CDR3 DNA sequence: TGTGCCAGCAGCTTCGCCGGGGAGCAGTTCTTC. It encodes CASSFAGEQFF.

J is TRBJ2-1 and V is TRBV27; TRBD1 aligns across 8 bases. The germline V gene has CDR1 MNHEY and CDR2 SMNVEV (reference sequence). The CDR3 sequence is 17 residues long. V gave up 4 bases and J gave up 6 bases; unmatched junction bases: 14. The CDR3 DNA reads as TGTGCCAGCAGTTACCAGGGGGCCCGCTTTTCCCTCAATGAGCAGTTCTTC. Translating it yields CASSYQGARFSLNEQFF.

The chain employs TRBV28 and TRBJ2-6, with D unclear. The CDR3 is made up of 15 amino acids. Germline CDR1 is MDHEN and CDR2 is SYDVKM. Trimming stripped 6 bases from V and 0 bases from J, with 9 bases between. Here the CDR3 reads CASRVGSSGANVLTF. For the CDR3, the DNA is TGTGCCAGCAGAGTCGGATCCTCTGGGGCCAACGTCCTGACTTTC.

The CDR3 is CASSSEGAGANVLTF. In DNA, the CDR3 is TGTGCCAGCAGTTCAGAAGGGGCTGGGGCCAACGTCCTGACTTTC. The chain is built from TRBV6-5 and TRBJ2-6, with D perhaps TRBD1 (5 bases). The germline V gene has CDR1 MNHEY and CDR2 SVGAGI. This CDR3 comprises 15 residues. The V gene lost 4 bases and the J gene lost 2 bases, with 9 bases spanning the gap.

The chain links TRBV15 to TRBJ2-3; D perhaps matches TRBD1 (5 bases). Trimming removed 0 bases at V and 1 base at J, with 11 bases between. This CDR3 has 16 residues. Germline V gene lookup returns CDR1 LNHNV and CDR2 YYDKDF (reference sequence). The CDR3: CATSRDRAQGTDTQYF. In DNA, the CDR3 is TGTGCCACCAGCAGAGACAGGGCCCAGGGCACAGATACGCAGTATTTT.

In DNA form, the CDR3 reads TGTGCCAGCTCACTAATGGACCGTTCCTTATACTTC. Protein product: CASSLMDRSLYF. This chain uses TRBV18 with TRBJ2-4; no firm D call. Trimming removed 4 bases at V and 16 bases at J, with 17 bases between. The CDR3 spans 12 residues. The germline V gene encodes CDR1 KGHSH and CDR2 LQKENI.

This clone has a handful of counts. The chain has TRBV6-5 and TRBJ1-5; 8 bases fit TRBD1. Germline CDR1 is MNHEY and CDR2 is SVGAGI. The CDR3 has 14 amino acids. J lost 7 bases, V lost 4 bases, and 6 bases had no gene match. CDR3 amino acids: CASSSDRGTQPQHF. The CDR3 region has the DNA TGTGCCAGCAGTTCCGACAGGGGAACACAGCCCCAGCATTTT.

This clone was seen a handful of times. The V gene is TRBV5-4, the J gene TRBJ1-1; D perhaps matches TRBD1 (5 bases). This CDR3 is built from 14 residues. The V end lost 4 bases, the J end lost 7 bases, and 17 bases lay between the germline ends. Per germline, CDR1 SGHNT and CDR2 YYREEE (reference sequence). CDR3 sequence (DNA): TGTGCCAGCAGCCTGATGGGAGGACAAGGTGAAGCTTTCTTT. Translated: CASSLMGGQGEAFF.

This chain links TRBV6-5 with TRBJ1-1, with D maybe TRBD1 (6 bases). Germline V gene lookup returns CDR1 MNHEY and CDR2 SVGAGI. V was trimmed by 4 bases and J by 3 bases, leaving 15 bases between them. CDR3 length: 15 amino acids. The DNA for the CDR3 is TGTGCCAGCAGTTCTGGGGGGCGCCCCGACACTGAAGCTTTCTTT. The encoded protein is CASSSGGRPDTEAFF.

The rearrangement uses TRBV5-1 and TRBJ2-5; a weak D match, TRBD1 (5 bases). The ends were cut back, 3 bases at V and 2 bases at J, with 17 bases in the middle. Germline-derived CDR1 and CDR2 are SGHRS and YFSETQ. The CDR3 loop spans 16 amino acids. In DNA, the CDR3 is TGCGCCAGCAGCTGGGGCAGGTGGAACTCTCAAGAGACCCAGTACTTC. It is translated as CASSWGRWNSQETQYF.

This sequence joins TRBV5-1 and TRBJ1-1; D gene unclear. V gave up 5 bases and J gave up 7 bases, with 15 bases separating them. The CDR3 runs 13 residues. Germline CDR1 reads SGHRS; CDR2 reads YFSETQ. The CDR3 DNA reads TGCGCCAGCAGGGAGTGGCAAAAGGATGAAGCTTTCTTT. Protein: CASREWQKDEAFF.

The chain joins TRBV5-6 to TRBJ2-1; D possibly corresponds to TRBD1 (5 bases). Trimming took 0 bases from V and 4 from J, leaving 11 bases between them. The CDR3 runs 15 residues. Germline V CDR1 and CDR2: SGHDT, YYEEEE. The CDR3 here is CASSLGQRRYNEQFF. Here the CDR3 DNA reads TGTGCCAGCAGCTTGGGACAGCGACGGTACAATGAGCAGTTCTTC.

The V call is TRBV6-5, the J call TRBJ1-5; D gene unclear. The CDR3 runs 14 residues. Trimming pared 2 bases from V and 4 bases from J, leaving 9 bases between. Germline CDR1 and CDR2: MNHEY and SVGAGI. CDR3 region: CASSYGPLNQPQHF. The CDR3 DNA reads TGTGCCAGCAGTTACGGACCGCTAAATCAGCCCCAGCATTTT.

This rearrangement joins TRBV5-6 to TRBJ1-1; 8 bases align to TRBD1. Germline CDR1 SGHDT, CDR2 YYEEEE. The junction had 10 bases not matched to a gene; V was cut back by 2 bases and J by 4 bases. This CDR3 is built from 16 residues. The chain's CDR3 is CASSFFDRGDTTEAFF. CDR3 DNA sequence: TGTGCCAGCAGCTTTTTCGACAGGGGAGATACCACTGAAGCTTTCTTT.

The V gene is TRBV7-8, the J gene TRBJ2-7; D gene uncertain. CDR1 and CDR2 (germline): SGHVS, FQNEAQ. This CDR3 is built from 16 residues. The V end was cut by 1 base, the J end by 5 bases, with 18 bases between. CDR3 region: CASSLVVGFQSDEQYF. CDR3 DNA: TGTGCCAGCAGCTTAGTTGTGGGCTTTCAGTCGGACGAGCAGTACTTC.

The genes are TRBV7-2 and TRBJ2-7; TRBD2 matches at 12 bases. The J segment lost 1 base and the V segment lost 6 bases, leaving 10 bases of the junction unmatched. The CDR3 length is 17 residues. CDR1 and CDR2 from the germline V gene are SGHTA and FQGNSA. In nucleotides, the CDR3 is TGTGCCAGCAGTCATAATCCCGGGACTAGCGGGTCCTACGAGCAGTACTTC. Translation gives CASSHNPGTSGSYEQYF. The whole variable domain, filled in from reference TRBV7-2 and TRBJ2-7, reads GAGVSQSPSNKVTEKGKDVELRCDPISGHTALYWYRQSLGQGLEFLIYFQGNSAPDKSGLPSDRFSAERTGGSVSTLTIQRTQQEDSAVYLCASSHNPGTSGSYEQYFGPGTRLTVT.

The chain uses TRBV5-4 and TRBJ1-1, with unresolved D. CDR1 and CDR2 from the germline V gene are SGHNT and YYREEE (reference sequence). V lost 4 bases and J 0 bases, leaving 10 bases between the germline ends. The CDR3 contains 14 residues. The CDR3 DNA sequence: TGTGCCAGCAGCCCTTCGGCCATGAACACTGAAGCTTTCTTT. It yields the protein CASSPSAMNTEAFF.

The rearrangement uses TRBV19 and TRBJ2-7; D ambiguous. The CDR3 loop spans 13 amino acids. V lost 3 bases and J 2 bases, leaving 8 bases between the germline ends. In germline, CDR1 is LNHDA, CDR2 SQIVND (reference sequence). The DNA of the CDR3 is TGTGCCAGTAGTATTACGTTGACCTACGAGCAGTACTTC. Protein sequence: CASSITLTYEQYF.

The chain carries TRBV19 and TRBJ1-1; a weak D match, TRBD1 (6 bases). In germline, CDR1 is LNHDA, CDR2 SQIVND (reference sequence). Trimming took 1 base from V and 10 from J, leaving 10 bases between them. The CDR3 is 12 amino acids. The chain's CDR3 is CASSIVRGRAFF. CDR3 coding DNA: TGTGCCAGTAGTATAGTCAGGGGTCGAGCTTTCTTT.

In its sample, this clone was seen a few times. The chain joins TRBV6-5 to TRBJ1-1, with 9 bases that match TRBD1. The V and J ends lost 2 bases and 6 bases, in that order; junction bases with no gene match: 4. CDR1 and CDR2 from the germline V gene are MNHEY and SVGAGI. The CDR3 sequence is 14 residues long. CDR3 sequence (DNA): TGTGCCAGCAGTTACCGGGGACAGGGACCTGAAGCTTTCTTT. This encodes CASSYRGQGPEAFF.

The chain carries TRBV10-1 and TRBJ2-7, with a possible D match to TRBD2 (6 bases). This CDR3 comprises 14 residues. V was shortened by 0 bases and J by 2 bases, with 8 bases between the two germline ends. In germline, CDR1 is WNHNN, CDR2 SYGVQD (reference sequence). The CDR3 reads CASSESEGAYEQYF. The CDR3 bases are TGCGCCAGCAGTGAGTCGGAGGGAGCCTACGAGCAGTACTTC.

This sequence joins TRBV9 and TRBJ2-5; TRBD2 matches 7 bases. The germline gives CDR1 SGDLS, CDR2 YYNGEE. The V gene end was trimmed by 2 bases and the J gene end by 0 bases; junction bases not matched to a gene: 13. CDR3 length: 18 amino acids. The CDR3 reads CASSVSGGSGAYQETQYF. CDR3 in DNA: TGTGCCAGCAGCGTCTCGGGGGGTAGCGGAGCGTACCAAGAGACCCAGTACTTC.